This is a list of T cell receptor beta chains from one sample in a study of blood T cell repertoires in COVID-19. Produced via immunoSEQ multiplex PCR; TCRdb's table is partial and in-frame only. The sample includes more than 200,000 clones, 75% to 85% of them seen just once. Sequenced input: peripheral blood. The receptors were sampled from a woman aged 40 to 50 who had recovered from COVID-19. CDR3s include the opening cysteine and the closing phenylalanine or tryptophan. D genes are given only for firm matches. A clone size is listed for some rows: how often the clone was seen (once, few, many), or a class if it is expanded.

d_call,v_call,j_call,clone_size,cdr3_aa,cdr3_nt
.,TRBV3-1/TRBV3-2,TRBJ1-1,.,CASSPEFGGLGEAFF,TGTGCCAGCAGCCCCGAGTTCGGGGGGCTTGGTGAAGCTTTCTTT
.,TRBV28,TRBJ2-2,.,CASRRGFGGELFF,TGTGCCAGCAGACGCGGGTTTGGCGGGGAGCTGTTTTTT
TRBD2,TRBV6-1,TRBJ2-1,few,CASSGPLADHSYNEQFF,TGTGCCAGCAGTGGACCACTAGCGGACCACTCCTACAATGAGCAGTTCTTC
TRBD1,TRBV10-3,TRBJ2-2,.,CAIQGARDTGELFF,TGTGCCATACAGGGGGCTCGGGACACCGGGGAGCTGTTTTTT
.,TRBV9,TRBJ2-7,once,CASGVPPYEQYF,TGTGCCTCGGGGGTCCCCCCCTACGAGCAGTACTTC
.,TRBV7-9,TRBJ2-5,.,CASSPTGISQETQYF,TGTGCCAGCAGCCCAACAGGGATTTCACAGGAGACCCAGTACTTC
TRBD1,TRBV5-5,TRBJ2-1,.,CASTSGQNYGYEQFF,TGTGCCAGCACCTCGGGACAGAACTACGGGTATGAGCAGTTCTTC
.,TRBV11-1,TRBJ2-4,few,CASSPKGLQNIQYF,TGTGCCAGCAGCCCGAAGGGACTCCAAAACATTCAGTACTTC
.,TRBV3-1/TRBV3-2,TRBJ1-1,.,CASSQTAAEAFF,TGTGCCAGCAGCCAAACGGCGGCTGAAGCTTTCTTT
TRBD1,TRBV19,TRBJ1-2,.,CASSIVQGEVGYTF,TGTGCCAGTAGTATCGTACAGGGGGAGGTTGGCTACACCTTC
.,TRBV9,TRBJ1-3,.,CASSYYRNTIYF,TGTGCCAGCAGCTATTATCGAAACACCATATATTTT
TRBD1,TRBV13,TRBJ1-4,.,CASSLGSGQGGIEKLFF,TGTGCCAGCAGCTTAGGCTCCGGACAGGGAGGAATCGAAAAACTGTTTTTT
.,TRBV29-1,TRBJ1-1,.,CSVGEIAATNTEAFF,TGCAGCGTTGGGGAGATAGCAGCTACGAACACTGAAGCTTTCTTT
.,TRBV5-4,TRBJ1-5,.,CASSLDGVNQPQHF,TGTGCCAGCAGCCTGGACGGAGTCAATCAGCCCCAGCATTTT
.,TRBV27,TRBJ1-2,.,CASSFNNGVGGYTF,TGTGCCAGCAGTTTTAATAACGGAGTGGGTGGCTACACCTTC
TRBD2,TRBV2,TRBJ2-7,.,CASSGSGAPYEQYF,TGTGCCAGCAGTGGAAGCGGGGCCCCCTACGAGCAGTACTTC
TRBD1,TRBV19,TRBJ1-5,.,CASSPGRGPQPQHF,TGTGCCAGTAGTCCCGGTAGGGGGCCTCAGCCCCAGCATTTT
TRBD2,TRBV7-2,TRBJ2-5,.,CASSSYSGVQETQYF,TGTGCCAGCAGCTCTTATAGCGGGGTCCAAGAGACCCAGTACTTC
TRBD2,TRBV5-4,TRBJ2-3,once,CASSWGTSGASTDTQYF,TGTGCCAGCAGCTGGGGGACTAGCGGAGCTAGCACAGATACGCAGTATTTT
.,TRBV19,TRBJ1-3,.,CASTPRQSSGNTIYF,TGTGCCAGTACCCCGCGGCAGAGCTCTGGAAACACCATATATTTT
TRBD1,TRBV7-8,TRBJ1-1,once,CASSVTGENTEAFF,TGTGCCAGCAGCGTAACAGGGGAGAACACTGAAGCTTTCTTT
TRBD1,TRBV5-4,TRBJ1-1,once,CASRSKGARTNTEAFF,TGTGCCAGCAGGTCAAAGGGGGCTAGGACCAACACTGAAGCTTTCTTT
.,TRBV6-2/TRBV6-3,TRBJ2-7,.,CASSLRLTRYEQYF,TGTGCCAGCAGTTTGAGACTAACTCGCTACGAGCAGTACTTC
.,TRBV19,TRBJ1-5,.,CASSTRQSSVQPQHF,TGTGCCAGTAGTACTAGACAGTCTTCTGTCCAGCCCCAGCATTTT
.,TRBV6-2/TRBV6-3,TRBJ1-2,.,CASSYTQDRGRGYTF,TGTGCCAGCAGTTACACCCAGGACAGAGGCCGGGGCTACACCTTC
.,TRBV9,TRBJ2-1,.,CASSPGLSSNEQFF,TGTGCCAGCAGTCCAGGATTGTCCTCTAATGAGCAGTTCTTC
TRBD2,TRBV11-3,TRBJ2-1,.,CASSSAGTSGGGNEQFF,TGTGCCAGCAGCTCGGCCGGGACTAGCGGGGGGGGAAATGAGCAGTTCTTC
TRBD1,TRBV10-3,TRBJ2-7,once,CAISESVTGDEQYF,TGTGCCATCAGTGAGTCCGTGACAGGGGACGAGCAGTACTTC
.,TRBV6-6,TRBJ1-1,.,CASSHPEWVNTEAFF,TGTGCCAGCAGCCATCCGGAGTGGGTGAACACTGAAGCTTTCTTT
.,TRBV6-2/TRBV6-3,TRBJ1-5,.,CASSPDRFPNQPQHF,TGTGCCAGCAGTCCCGACAGGTTTCCCAATCAGCCCCAGCATTTT
.,TRBV4-3,TRBJ2-2,.,CASSQDRRLGGPELFF,TGCGCCAGCAGCCAAGATCGGCGGCTCGGCGGTCCTGAGCTGTTTTTT
TRBD1,TRBV3-1/TRBV3-2,TRBJ2-3,.,CASSTTGDRTDTQYF,TGTGCCAGCAGCACTACAGGGGACCGCACAGATACGCAGTATTTT
.,TRBV3-1/TRBV3-2,TRBJ1-2,.,CASSDDRTNYGYTF,TGTGCCAGCAGCGATGACAGAACTAACTATGGCTACACCTTC
.,TRBV11-2,TRBJ1-6,.,CASSSGLGSYNSPLHF,TGTGCCAGCAGCTCAGGGTTAGGTTCCTATAATTCACCCCTCCACTTT
.,TRBV30,TRBJ1-6,once,CAWRRGPGGSPLHF,TGTGCCTGGAGGAGGGGACCGGGGGGATCACCCCTCCACTTT
.,TRBV5-1,TRBJ2-1,.,CASSFDNEQFF,TGCGCCAGCAGCTTCGACAATGAGCAGTTCTTC
.,TRBV7-9,TRBJ1-5,.,CASSLAGSNQPQHF,TGTGCCAGCAGCTTGGCAGGGAGCAATCAGCCCCAGCATTTT
TRBD1,TRBV7-9,TRBJ1-1,few,CASSFRTGGYSTEAFF,TGTGCCAGCAGCTTTCGGACAGGGGGCTATAGCACTGAAGCTTTCTTT
.,TRBV4-1,TRBJ2-7,.,CASSQDTGSYEQYF,TGCGCCAGCAGCCAAGACACTGGCTCCTACGAGCAGTACTTC
.,TRBV6-5,TRBJ1-2,.,CASRTPNGGHYGYTF,TGTGCCAGCAGGACTCCGAACGGGGGTCACTATGGCTACACCTTC
TRBD2,TRBV10-2,TRBJ2-5,.,CASKFWGSGTSGSETQYF,TGCGCCAGCAAATTTTGGGGGTCCGGGACTAGCGGATCAGAGACCCAGTACTTC
.,TRBV7-2,TRBJ1-6,.,CASSLVPDGVSPLHF,TGTGCCAGCAGCTTAGTCCCCGACGGGGTTTCACCCCTCCACTTT
TRBD1,TRBV6-2/TRBV6-3,TRBJ1-1,.,CASSFRDRGSAFF,TGTGCCAGCAGTTTCCGAGACAGGGGGTCAGCTTTCTTT
.,TRBV2,TRBJ1-1,.,CASTPLGGRAFF,TGTGCCAGCACGCCTTTGGGGGGGAGAGCTTTCTTT
.,TRBV2,TRBJ1-6,.,CASLDSYNSPLHF,TGTGCCAGCTTAGACTCCTATAATTCACCCCTCCACTTT
.,TRBV18,TRBJ1-6,few,CARRVRYNSPLHF,TGTGCGCGGAGGGTAAGATATAATTCACCCCTCCACTTT
.,TRBV5-4,TRBJ1-5,.,CASSSGGGINQPQHF,TGTGCCAGCAGCTCGGGGGGGGGCATCAATCAGCCCCAGCATTTT
TRBD2,TRBV5-5,TRBJ2-3,.,CASSLELAGATQGNTQYF,TGTGCCAGCAGCTTGGAGCTAGCGGGTGCTACCCAGGGAAATACGCAGTATTTT
TRBD2,TRBV28,TRBJ2-5,.,CASSLRLAGVETQYF,TGTGCCAGCAGTTTAAGACTAGCGGGGGTGGAGACCCAGTACTTC
.,TRBV20-1,TRBJ2-7,.,CSASSRRAYEQYF,TGCAGTGCTAGTTCCCGACGGGCCTACGAGCAGTACTTC